The clone carrying this T cell receptor beta chain was detected only a few times. Its target is unknown. The record originates from a study of T-cell memory formation after mild COVID-19. Study-wide context: TCR clusters showed largely donor specificity.

Whole-study results and caveats: Largely, contracting CD4+ clones fell within CM and EM, and contracting CD8+ clones within EMRA. Clones that got smaller from day 15 to 85 had even CD4/CD8, while clones growing later tipped toward CD4+. The study detected some responding clones in pre-infection memory, suggesting cross-reactive memory joined.

In TCRdb, the 5' RACE reads were re-called with MiXCR into one record per CDR3 protein. Here the sample spans 250,000 to 300,000 distinct CDR3 sequences, around 15% being singletons. This CDR3 contains 13 residues. Trimming at V came to 1 base and at J to 4 bases, leaving 4 bases not matched to a gene. The germline gives CDR1 DFQATT, CDR2 SNEGSKA (reference sequence). Sample: PBMCs or a T cell subset sorted from them (not recorded which). This clonotype was obtained from a man between 18 and 35 years old who had mild COVID-19 (a few samples of this study predate the infection). Cell type and time point are not known. This sequence joins TRBV20-1 and TRBJ2-7, with 7 bases aligning to TRBD2. CDR3 bases: TGCAGTGCTAGAGCCAGCGGGGTATACGAGCAGTACTTC. Translating gives CSARASGVYEQYF.